This TCR beta chain was obtained from a study of T cell responses to AZD1222 COVID-19 vaccine. Generated by immunoSEQ multiplex PCR, the TCRdb table keeps only in-frame clones and is missing some. The table lists about 180,000 clones, roughly 92% of them singletons. Germline loops: CDR1 MNHEY, CDR2 SMNVEV (reference sequence). Trimming pared 2 bases from V and 5 bases from J, leaving 12 bases between. CDR3 size: 14 residues. The source material was peripheral blood, sampled on day 0 of AZD1222 vaccination. The rearrangement links TRBV27 to TRBJ2-5; no clear D. The sequence derives from an adult in good health. The CDR3 here is CASSLGVGLETQYF. The CDR3 bases are TGTGCCAGCAGTTTAGGGGTAGGATTGGAGACCCAGTACTTC.